This paragraph reports one T cell receptor (beta chain). On sorted subsets, replicate PCRs used 200 to 250 ng DNA, or about 30,000 T cell genomes. Per the original methods: ImmunoSEQ junction-only sequences lacked quality scores, so their filtering differed. TCRdb's copy holds only in-frame clones and misses some; the assay was immunoSEQ multiplex PCR. Clone size and the V and J calls come from that table; the DNA yielded D and trimming. This table holds roughly 530,000 clones, almost 97% found once. Germline V gene sequence: CDR1 SGHAT, CDR2 FQNNGV. The CDR3 extends over 14 amino acids. Trimming pared 1 base from V and 7 bases from J, leaving 13 bases between. This entry belongs to a study of shared clonotypes between healthy human individuals. Memory CD4+ cells were the fraction left after CD45RA+ naive selection.

The source is a woman aged 25 to 39 in good health. The chain has TRBV11-2 and TRBJ1-2; D gene ambiguous. Sequencing was done on a sample of naive CD4+ T cells sorted from blood. Specified subset: CD45RA+ positively selected. The CDR3 DNA follows: TGTGCCAGCAGCTTAGCCGGACTCCCCACTGGCTACACCTTC. Its translation: CASSLAGLPTGYTF.